This TCR beta chain stems from a study of T-cell reconstitution after alpha-beta-depleted transplantation in children. This clonotype was recorded many times. The CDR3 sequence is 15 residues long. After removal of 6 bases from V and 7 bases from J, the junction contained 8 bases not matched to a gene. Unique molecular identifiers were used in preparing the TCRbeta library. In TCRdb, the PCR reads were re-called with MiXCR into one record per CDR3 protein. Among 230,000 or so distinct CDR3 sequences listed, 9.7% were seen once. Sequenced material: PBMCs from the stem cell graft donor, taken from the stem cell graft. This chain links TRBV12-3 or TRBV12-4 with TRBJ1-5; 11 bases map to TRBD1. This clonotype was obtained from a human donor who donated a stem cell graft to a child with SCID. CDR3 in DNA: TGTGCCAGCAGCCGGACAGGGGGCTCGGGGCAGCCCCAGCATTTT. Protein product: CASSRTGGSGQPQHF.